Shown below are 14 T cell receptor beta chains from a single sample sequenced in a study of CD8 T cells in ankylosing spondylitis. TCRdb processed the 5' RACE reads anew with MiXCR; each CDR3 protein has one entry. In the table there are nearly 250,000 distinct CDR3 sequences, roughly a third of which are singletons. The sequenced sample was blood, either unsorted or a sorted T cell fraction (not recorded which). These receptors came from a male donor with ankylosing spondylitis or in good health (not recorded which).

This chain uses TRBV12-3 or TRBV12-4 with TRBJ2-3, with 8 bases fitting TRBD1. The CDR3 covers 16 residues. V was pared by 5 bases and J by 3 bases, with 10 bases of the junction left unmatched. Here the CDR3 DNA reads TGTGCCAGCAGTCCCCGGACAGGGAGGAAAACAGATACGCAGTATTTT. It translates to CASSPRTGRKTDTQYF.

The V gene is TRBV10-3, the J gene TRBJ2-1, with TRBD2 identical over 13 bases. CDR3 length equals 18 residues. Germline V gene data show CDR1 as ENHRY and CDR2 as SYGVKD. Losses at the gene ends were 0 bases for V and 6 bases for J; bases not matched to a gene: 8. The CDR3 is CAISESIRLAGGPNEQFF. The CDR3 DNA is TGTGCCATCAGTGAGTCGATTCGACTAGCGGGGGGCCCCAATGAGCAGTTCTTC.

This clonotype was found a few times. The CDR3 nucleotides are TGCAGTGCTAGAGGAGAGGACGGGACTAGCCTGCAGTATTTT. Translated: CSARGEDGTSLQYF. The chain carries TRBV20-1 and TRBJ2-3; 9 positions agree with TRBD2. J lost 11 bases, V lost 1 base, and 10 bases had no gene match. Germline V gene sequence: CDR1 DFQATT, CDR2 SNEGSKA (reference sequence). The CDR3 runs 14 residues.

The rearrangement uses TRBV12-3 or TRBV12-4 and TRBJ2-5; D may match TRBD1 or TRBD2 (5 bases each). The CDR3 covers 14 residues. The V gene lost 2 bases and the J gene lost 5 bases, with 12 bases spanning the gap. CDR3 nucleotide sequence: TGTGCCAGCAGTTTACGGGGCGCAAGGGAGACCCAGTACTTC. The encoded protein is CASSLRGARETQYF.

This clonotype was observed a few times. V usage is TRBV5-1 and J usage is TRBJ1-1; TRBD1 matches 8 bases. J gave up 4 bases and V 4 bases, and 3 bases lay outside the gene matches. Germline values: CDR1 SGHRS, CDR2 YFSETQ. The CDR3 covers 13 residues. DNA for the CDR3: TGCGCCAGCAGCAATGGACAGGGCACTGAAGCTTTCTTT. This translates into CASSNGQGTEAFF. The variable domain in full, completed from reference TRBV5-1 and TRBJ1-1, reads KAGVTQTPRYLIKTRGQQVTLSCSPISGHRSVSWYQQTPGQGLQFLFEYFSETQRNKGNFPGRFSGRQFSNSRSEMNVSTLELGDSALYLCASSNGQGTEAFFGQGTRLTVV.

The chain joins TRBV20-1 to TRBJ2-7; D may be TRBD1 (5 bases). V was trimmed by 3 bases and J by 6 bases, leaving 15 bases between them. Germline CDR1 is DFQATT and CDR2 is SNEGSKA (reference sequence). The CDR3 is 13 residues long. The CDR3 sequence is CSASGQGEGEQYF. CDR3 DNA: TGCAGTGCTAGTGGTCAGGGTGAAGGCGAGCAGTACTTC.

This clonotype has only a few counts. This rearrangement joins TRBV20-1 to TRBJ2-7; possible D gene TRBD2, 6 bases. CDR1 and CDR2 from the germline V gene are DFQATT and SNEGSKA (reference sequence). CDR3 length: 13 residues. V was clipped by 5 bases and J by 3 bases, with 14 bases between them. CDR3 nucleotide sequence: TGCAGTGCTGCTAGGTCGGGAGACTACGAGCAGTACTTC. This translates into CSAARSGDYEQYF.

In its sample, this clonotype was seen a few times. The rearrangement links TRBV7-9 to TRBJ2-7; no reliable D call. Germline V gene sequence: CDR1 SEHNR, CDR2 FQNEAQ (reference sequence). The V and J ends lost 5 bases and 6 bases respectively, with 14 bases between them. CDR3 length: 13 residues. The CDR3 DNA reads as TGTGCCAGCAGCCACTCCCCGTTCTTCGAGCAGTACTTC. This sequence encodes CASSHSPFFEQYF.

This clonotype was picked up a small number of times. This sequence joins TRBV20-1 and TRBJ2-5; D call uncertain. This CDR3 has 12 residues. V lost 8 bases and J 5 bases, leaving 15 bases between the germline ends. Germline CDR1 is DFQATT and CDR2 is SNEGSKA (reference sequence). DNA of the CDR3: TGCAGTAACACTCTCCCACCCGAGACCCAGTACTTC. Translated: CSNTLPPETQYF.

J is TRBJ1-5 and V is TRBV3-1; D may be TRBD1 (5 bases). CDR1 is LGHDT, CDR2 YNNKEL, per germline (reference sequence). V gave up 5 bases and J gave up 6 bases, with 20 bases separating them. This CDR3 has 16 amino acids. CDR3 sequence (DNA): TGTGCCAGCAGCAAACAGGTCCCCGGGGCGGGTCAGCCCCAGCATTTT. It specifies CASSKQVPGAGQPQHF. The full variable domain, completed using reference TRBV3-1 and TRBJ1-5, is DTAVSQTPKYLVTQMGNDKSIKCEQNLGHDTMYWYKQDSKKFLKIMFSYNNKELIINETVPNRFSPKSPDKAHLNLHINSLELGDSAVYFCASSKQVPGAGQPQHFGDGTRLSIL.

This chain links TRBV10-3 with TRBJ2-5; 7 bases are shared with TRBD2. CDR1 is ENHRY, CDR2 SYGVKD, per germline. The CDR3 length is 15 residues. After removal of 3 bases from V and 2 bases from J, the junction contained 6 bases not matched to a gene. CDR3 DNA sequence: TGTGCCATCAGTGACACGGGAGGCAGACAAGAGACCCAGTACTTC. Its translation: CAISDTGGRQETQYF.

In this sample, this clonotype turned up a few times. The chain links TRBV20-1 to TRBJ2-7; 14 nucleotides agree with TRBD2. The trim removed 5 bases at V and 6 bases at J, leaving 12 bases unmatched. The V gene's germline CDR1 is DFQATT and CDR2 SNEGSKA (reference sequence). The CDR3 is 16 amino acids. Here the CDR3 DNA reads TGCAGTGCTTCCTCCTGGACTAGCGGGGGGCTGATCGAGCAGTACTTC. It codes for CSASSWTSGGLIEQYF.

The V call is TRBV5-1, the J call TRBJ2-2, with D uncertain. The CDR3 sequence is 14 residues long. Trimming took off 6 bases at V and 0 bases at J, with 9 bases between the two ends. CDR1 is SGHRS and CDR2 is YFSETQ in the germline V gene. The CDR3 loop reads CASNAAANTGELFF. The CDR3 DNA is TGCGCCAGCAACGCAGCCGCGAACACCGGGGAGCTGTTTTTT.

This chain connects TRBV30 to TRBJ1-2; TRBD1 might be the D (6 bases). The CDR3 runs 14 residues. CDR1 is GTSNPN, CDR2 SVGIG, per germline (reference sequence). Trimming took 7 bases from V and 7 from J, leaving 22 bases between them. The CDR3 DNA follows: TGTGCCTCCCACAGGGAAGCGTGGGCTTCTGGCTACACCTTC. It encodes CASHREAWASGYTF. Variable domain in full (rest from reference TRBV30 and TRBJ1-2): SQTIHQWPATLVQPVGSPLSLECTVEGTSNPNLYWYRQAAGRGLQLLFYSVGIGQISSEVPQNLSASRPQDRQFILSSKKLLLSDSGFYLCASHREAWASGYTFGSGTRLTVV.